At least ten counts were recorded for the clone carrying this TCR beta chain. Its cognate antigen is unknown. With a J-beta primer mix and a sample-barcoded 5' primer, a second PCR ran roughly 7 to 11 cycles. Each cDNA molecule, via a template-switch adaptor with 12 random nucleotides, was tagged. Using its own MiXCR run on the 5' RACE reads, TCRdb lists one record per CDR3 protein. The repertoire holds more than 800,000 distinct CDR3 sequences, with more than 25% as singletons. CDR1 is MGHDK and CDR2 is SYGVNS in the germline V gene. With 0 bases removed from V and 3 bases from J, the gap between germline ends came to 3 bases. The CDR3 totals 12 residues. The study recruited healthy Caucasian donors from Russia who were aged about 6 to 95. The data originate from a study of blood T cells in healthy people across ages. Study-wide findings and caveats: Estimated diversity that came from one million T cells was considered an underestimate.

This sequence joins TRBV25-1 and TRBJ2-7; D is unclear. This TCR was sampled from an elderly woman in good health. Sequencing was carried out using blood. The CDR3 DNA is TGTGCCAGCAGTGAATATGGCTACGAGCAGTACTTC. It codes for CASSEYGYEQYF.